This T cell receptor beta chain was sequenced during a study of T-cell memory formation after mild COVID-19. Trimming took 4 bases from V and 6 from J, leaving 11 bases between them. The CDR3 is made up of 13 amino acids. Germline loops: CDR1 LGHDT, CDR2 YNNKEL (reference sequence). 5'RACE primed at constant segments yielded TCR alpha and TCR beta cDNA libraries bearing sample barcodes and UMIs. MiXCR, run by TCRdb on the 5' RACE reads, gives a single entry per CDR3 protein. The sample includes hundreds of thousands of distinct CDR3 sequences, less than 20% of them seen just once. V and J are TRBV3-1 and TRBJ2-3, with a tentative D call TRBD2 (6 bases). The sequenced sample was PBMCs or a T cell subset sorted from them (not recorded which). The receptor was derived from a man between 18 and 35 years old who had mild COVID-19 (a few samples of this study predate the infection). Cell type and time point are not known. CDR3 nucleotides: TGTGCCAGCAGCCCGGGGGACGTCGATACGCAGTATTTT. Amino acid sequence: CASSPGDVDTQYF.